These 8 T cell receptor beta chains originate from one sample sequenced in a study of CXCR3-negative and CXCR3-positive naive CD8 T cells. TRB cDNA was prepared as libraries by UMI-labeled 5' RACE. TCRdb processed the 5' RACE reads again and assigns one entry to each CDR3 protein, with no DNA. This sample's table reports about 57,000 distinct CDR3 sequences. The sequencing sample was made of memory CD8+ T cells from blood. The receptor source for this set is a human donor in good health. Some clones in this sample may be carry-over from other donors' samples.

The rearrangement joins TRBV20-1 to TRBJ2-7; the TCRdb call, TRBD1, lacks DNA for checking. From germline, CDR1 is DFQATT and CDR2 SNEGSKA (reference sequence). The CDR3 length is 14 residues. This CDR3 is CSASSGDRGNEQYF.

The CDR3: CANSLARNTGELFF. The rearrangement joins TRBV5-1 to TRBJ2-2. Looked up from germline, CDR1 is SGHRS and CDR2 is YFSETQ. The CDR3 has 14 residues.

The chain is built from TRBV5-1 and TRBJ2-5; without DNA, the TCRdb call of TRBD2 cannot be checked. CDR1 is SGHRS, CDR2 YFSETQ, per germline. This CDR3 comprises 16 residues. CDR3 in amino acids: CASSPGLAGMRGTQYF.

The chain employs TRBV7-3 and TRBJ1-1; the TCRdb D gene call, TRBD1, has no DNA to confirm it. The CDR3 has 14 amino acids. CDR1 and CDR2 from the germline V gene are SGHTA and FQGTGA. The CDR3 reads CASSSGQGYTEAFF.

The J gene is TRBJ1-5, the V gene TRBV10-2. Germline V gene data show CDR1 as WSHSY and CDR2 as SAAADI. This CDR3 spans 14 amino acids. The CDR3 here is CASSEWYSNQPQHF.

This sequence joins TRBV29-1 and TRBJ2-6. CDR3 length: 14 amino acids. In germline, CDR1 is SQVTM, CDR2 ANQGSEA. CDR3 amino acids: CSVEVRGGANVLTF.

The chain has TRBV7-8 and TRBJ2-7; the TCRdb D gene call, TRBD1, has no DNA to confirm it. In germline, CDR1 is SGHVS, CDR2 FQNEAQ. The CDR3 length is 13 residues. The CDR3 sequence: CASSFEPGYEQYF.

V usage is TRBV29-1 and J usage is TRBJ2-1. The CDR3 extends over 11 amino acids. CDR1 is SQVTM and CDR2 is ANQGSEA in the germline V gene. The CDR3 loop is CSGDLYNEQFF.